This T cell receptor (beta chain) originates from a study of blood T cell repertoires in COVID-19. In the study overall: There were acute and convalescent COVID-19 samples, and they came from the United States, Italy and Spain.

Per the authors' pipeline: The assay estimated nucleated cells by amplifying reference gene primers. Repertoires were generated with immunoSEQ multiplex PCR, while TCRdb's copy carries only in-frame clones and drops some. The V and J calls and clone size were taken over from that table, and D and trimming were inferred from the DNA. The table shows 150,000 to 200,000 clones, with around 90% occurring only once. The germline V gene encodes CDR1 MGHRA and CDR2 YSYEKL. The CDR3 spans 13 residues. Trimming removed 0 bases at V and 6 bases at J, with 6 bases between. The rearrangement links TRBV4-1 to TRBJ1-3; D uncertain. The receptor was isolated from a woman aged 18 to 35 who had recovered from COVID-19. The specimen was PBMCs or T cells enriched from blood (not recorded which). The DNA of the CDR3 is TGCGCCAGCAGCCAAGATGAGGAAAACACCATATATTTT. This codes for CASSQDEENTIYF.